This T cell receptor beta chain was captured in a study of T cell responses to AZD1222 COVID-19 vaccine (dated by TCRdb to the early 2020s). About the full investigation: A total of around 240 trial participants underwent TCR sequencing, of whom roughly 210 had received two doses of AZD1222 and 26 had received two doses of the MenACWY control vaccine. Trial participants were enrolled by age into subgroups of 18-55, 56-69 and 70-plus years, and around 150, 28 and 57 TCR-sequenced participants, respectively, were included in these subgroups. Broad study findings and their caveats: CD4 TCRs associated with the vaccine covered the entire spike protein, and the dominant responses were in regions 160-218 and 743-854. Reportedly, close to half of the unique spike-specific TCRs recognized epitopes lying outside the regions that are mutated in the B.1.351 and B.1.1.7 variants. After two AZD1222 doses, both the breadth and the depth of spike-specific TCRs were significantly higher than at day 0 and than in MenACWY recipients. Because no day 14 peak-response samples were available, repertoires were characterized only after the peak T cell response. Conclusions about previously exposed vaccinees were limited because only six AZD1222 recipients were SARS-CoV-2 seropositive at baseline. Participants were mostly white British, with more females than males. The authors suggested clonal diversity may have been underestimated. The 56-69-year group was small, and its depth increase did not reach significance, likely because of low power.

For this clone: Its cognate antigen has yet to be identified. There are no base qualities to consult, and no much larger clone falls within one base.

Read against the paper, the sample's time point label means: about 28 days (+/-7) after the second vaccine dose. AZD1222 recipients whose second dose came at about 4 weeks and those whose second dose came at about 12 weeks were combined into one group, since spike-specific TCR depth and breadth did not differ between the two schedules. Vaccinee samples came from UK trials COV001 and COV002, including a single-blind randomized controlled phase 2/3 trial of AZD1222 (ChAdOx1 nCoV-19) in healthy adults. Trial participant PBMC samples were collected at day 0 and day 28 after the second dose for TCRbeta chain sequencing. The CDR3 regions of human TCRbeta chains were subjected to immunosequencing. The paper's data handling went like this. TCRs in the repertoires were compared against a reference library of SARS-CoV-2-specific TCRs that had been generated with the MIRA antigen-specificity platform. Breadth was defined as the fraction of unique TCRs that were SARS-CoV-2-associated. Depth was defined as the fraction of total T cells that were SARS-CoV-2-associated. Using the MIRA data, each spike-specific TCR was assigned both to the spike region to which the TCR was reactive and to a CD4 or CD8 class. Log10-transformed breadth and depth values were compared by one-way ANOVA with Sidak's multiple comparisons tests. What TCRdb holds here is the immuneACCESS table cut down to in-frame rearrangements. Part of the clones is not present; checked against another copy, under half of the missing clones reflect an unresolved V gene, and the others are unexplained. The V and J calls and clone size are taken from that table; D and trimming were inferred from the DNA. This sample is represented by about 130,000 clones; around 83% of them were singletons. Less than 5.5% of the sample belongs to the ten largest clones.

From V the trimming removes 0 bases and from J it removes 6 bases, while the gene matches leave 7 bases of the junction unaccounted for. There are 17 amino acids in the CDR3, from cysteine to phenylalanine inclusive. Left in the record is the CDR3 DNA by itself, 51 bases read in frame from the first base. Per the germline V gene, LGHNA is the CDR1 and YNFKEQ is the CDR2. The input for sequencing was peripheral blood, taken 28 days after the second AZD1222 dose. The chain links TRBV4-2 with TRBJ2-3; 12 middle bases align to TRBD2. The TCR comes from an adult who received the AZD1222 COVID-19 vaccine. CDR3 loop: CASSQDGPSGGGDTQYF. The sequenced DNA: TGTGCCAGCAGCCAAGATGGGCCTAGCGGGGGGGGCGATACGCAGTATTTT.